The clone carrying this TCR beta chain was seen a handful of times. The target antigen is unknown. The primer mix had 60 Vbeta and 13 Jbeta primers. Profiled with immunoSEQ multiplex PCR; TCRdb holds only in-frame clones, not every one. Counted here are 90,000 to 140,000 clones, 12% to 15% occurring once; the ten biggest clones make up more than 0.8%. The data are from a study of cytomegalovirus exposure and HLA in healthy donors. Germline CDR1 SQVTM, CDR2 ANQGSEA. Trimming cost V 6 bases and J 7 bases; bases outside gene matches: 14. CDR3 size: 14 residues. Study-level results: In a later analysis, TCR beta V- and J-gene trimming was associated with a missense DCLRE1C variant. In a later analysis, specific HLA alleles were associated with some 16,000 TCR beta sequences at a 0.05 false discovery rate.

Sample: PBMCs. The rearrangement joins TRBV29-1 to TRBJ2-7; 8 nucleotides align to TRBD1. The sequence came from a female donor in good health and CMV-seronegative. CDR3 DNA: TGCAGCGTGGGAACCGGGACAGGAATTTTTGAGCAGTACTTC. Its translation is CSVGTGTGIFEQYF.